This entry features one TCR beta chain sequence. The data were taken from a study of PD-1 blockade in classical Hodgkin lymphoma. Time point of the sample: cycle 4 day 1 (C4D1), after five to seven weeks of nivolumab. With no exception, relapse followed autologous stem cell transplantation in all patients, and brentuximab vedotin exposure varied. By magnetic negative selection, CD8+ T cells were isolated from the thawed PBMCs. The CDR3 sequence is 13 residues long. In germline, CDR1 is MNHEY, CDR2 SMNVEV (reference sequence). Trimming pared 0 bases from V and 7 bases from J, leaving 10 bases between. Produced via immunoSEQ multiplex PCR; TCRdb's table is partial and in-frame only. This table has about 19,000 clones, around 89% appearing once.

V gene TRBV27 combines with J gene TRBJ2-7, with D unclear. Specimen: CD8+ T cells from blood, collected before the fourth cycle of nivolumab. The sequence was collected from a human donor with classical Hodgkin lymphoma. The CDR3 reads CASSLSSAVEQYF. The CDR3 DNA reads as TGTGCCAGCAGTTTATCGTCCGCGGTGGAGCAGTACTTC.